The clone carrying this T cell receptor beta chain has just one count. The target antigen is unknown. This sample is part of a study of cytomegalovirus exposure and HLA in healthy donors. The wider study: Tens of millions of unique TCRs from HLA-typed donors were held in an early release of data.

Study-level results: Researchers had no immune exposure information except CMV serostatus available. Later analysis placed DRB1 highest and HLA-C lowest in TCR association rates, which differed by HLA locus.

The PCR employed 60 Vbeta primers together with 13 Jbeta primers. TCRdb keeps only in-frame clones here, not all; method: immunoSEQ multiplex PCR. Of 150,000 to 200,000 clones listed, around 78% were seen once; the top ten hold 2% to 2.5%. The sequencing sample was made of PBMCs. The TCR comes from a woman in her twenties or thirties in good health and CMV-seropositive.

The CDR3 sequence: CASGFRGTGELFF. The CDR3 region has the DNA TGTGCTAGTGGTTTTCGGGGGACCGGGGAGCTGTTTTTT. The J gene is TRBJ2-2, the V gene TRBV12-5; D possibly corresponds to TRBD2 (6 bases). The length of the CDR3 is 13 residues. The V and J ends lost 3 bases and 5 bases respectively, with 7 bases between them. The germline gives CDR1 LGHNT, CDR2 FRNRAP.